This TCR beta chain was observed in a study of neurological immune-mediated disorders. This clonotype was counted at least ten times. From germline, CDR1 is SEHNR and CDR2 FQNEAQ (reference sequence). V gave up 1 base and J gave up 6 bases, with 13 bases separating them. The CDR3 runs 15 residues. TCRdb passed the 5' RACE reads through MiXCR, listing each CDR3 protein once. The data show around 90,000 distinct CDR3 sequences, about 13% seen once. Time point defined: longitudinal time-point 2. Sample: PBMCs. The sequence was obtained from a female donor with HTLV-1-associated myelopathy (HAM/TSP). The gene calls are TRBV7-9 and TRBJ2-1; no firm D call. CDR3 loop: CASSLGLKQTNEQFF. The CDR3, as DNA: TGTGCCAGCAGCTTAGGTTTGAAACAGACCAATGAGCAGTTCTTC.